This T cell receptor (beta chain) was found in a study of CD8 T cells in ankylosing spondylitis. Trimming removed 3 bases from V and 0 bases from J; junction bases left unmatched: 6. The germline CDR1 and CDR2 sequences are SGHRS and YFSETQ. CDR3 length: 16 residues. Findings of the study overall: For ankylosing spondylitis blood, a TCR beta motif of under ten highly homologous variants appeared characteristic. Clones linked to disease were reported to show significant enrichment in matched ankylosing spondylitis synovial fluid.

TCRdb used MiXCR to reprocess the 5' RACE reads, holding one entry per CDR3 protein. The sample has roughly 440,000 distinct CDR3 sequences, about 15% seen once. On this clonotype itself: Its antigen is not identified.

Source material: blood, either unsorted or a sorted T cell fraction (not recorded which). The TCR was taken from a male donor with ankylosing spondylitis. J is TRBJ2-1 and V is TRBV5-1; the match to TRBD1 covers 7 bases. In DNA, the CDR3 is TGCGCCAGCAGCTCGACAGGGTCAAGCTCCTACAATGAGCAGTTCTTC. Its translation: CASSSTGSSSYNEQFF.